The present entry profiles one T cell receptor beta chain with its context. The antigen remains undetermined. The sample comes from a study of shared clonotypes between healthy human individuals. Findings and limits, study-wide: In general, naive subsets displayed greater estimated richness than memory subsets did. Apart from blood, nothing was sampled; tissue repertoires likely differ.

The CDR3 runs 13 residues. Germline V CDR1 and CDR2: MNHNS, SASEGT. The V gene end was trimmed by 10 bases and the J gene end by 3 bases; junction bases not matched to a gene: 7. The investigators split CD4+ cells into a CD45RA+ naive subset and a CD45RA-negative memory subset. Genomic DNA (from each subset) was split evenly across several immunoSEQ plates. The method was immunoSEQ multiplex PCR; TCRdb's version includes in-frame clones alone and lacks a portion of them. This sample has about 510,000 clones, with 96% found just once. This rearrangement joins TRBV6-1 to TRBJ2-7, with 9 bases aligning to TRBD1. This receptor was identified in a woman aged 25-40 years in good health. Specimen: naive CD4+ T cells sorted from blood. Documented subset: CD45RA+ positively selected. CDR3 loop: CATPGQGYYEQYF. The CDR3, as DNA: TGTGCCACCCCGGGACAGGGTTACTACGAGCAGTACTTC.